These T cell receptor beta chains were read from a single sample in a study of blood T cell repertoires in COVID-19. Using immunoSEQ multiplex PCR, the repertoire was profiled, and TCRdb retains in-frame clones only, with some absent. In the table there are over 250,000 clones, more than 75% of which are singletons. The sample was PBMCs or T cells enriched from blood (not recorded which). These receptors were taken from an older woman in a cohort exposed to, infected with or recovered from COVID-19 (not recorded which). The CDR3 runs from the conserved cysteine through the conserved F or W. The order of the fields is CDR3 protein, CDR3 DNA, V gene, CDR3 length, J gene, D gene, clone size. The D gene is left open where the match is weak. A row's size may be missing; if present it is once, few, many or a size class.

CASSGTGVSGANVLTF TGTGCCAGCAGTGGGACAGGGGTCTCTGGGGCCAACGTCCTGACTTTC TRBV25-1 16 TRBJ2-6 TRBD1 NA
CASSATRTGGGETQYF TGTGCCAGCAGCGCCACCCGGACAGGGGGAGGAGAGACCCAGTACTTC TRBV9 16 TRBJ2-5 TRBD1 NA
CASSQRVPYEQYF TGTGCCAGCAGCCAGCGGGTCCCCTACGAGCAGTACTTC TRBV9 13 TRBJ2-7 NA NA
CASSTLAGVSYEQYF TGTGCCAGTAGTACACTAGCGGGAGTTTCCTACGAGCAGTACTTC TRBV19 15 TRBJ2-7 TRBD2 NA
CASTARHTQYF TGTGCCAGCACGGCTAGGCATACGCAGTATTTT TRBV28 11 TRBJ2-3 NA NA
CASSVVFNEQYF TGTGCCAGCAGCGTAGTTTTCAACGAGCAGTACTTC TRBV9 12 TRBJ2-7 NA NA
CASSFPGGIGYEQYF TGTGCCAGCAGCTTCCCAGGGGGGATTGGATACGAGCAGTACTTC TRBV7-9 15 TRBJ2-7 NA NA
CASSLQGAKNIQYF TGTGCCAGCAGTCTACAGGGGGCCAAAAACATTCAGTACTTC TRBV28 14 TRBJ2-4 TRBD1 NA
CASSSDRVETQYF TGTGCCAGCAGTTCCGACAGGGTAGAGACCCAGTACTTC TRBV11-2 13 TRBJ2-5 TRBD1 once
CASSLMGQTPEAFF TGTGCCAGCAGCTTAATGGGACAGACTCCTGAAGCTTTCTTT TRBV7-3 14 TRBJ1-1 TRBD1 NA
CASSRVAGYNEQFF TGCGCCAGCTCTCGAGTAGCGGGTTACAATGAGCAGTTCTTC TRBV5-1 14 TRBJ2-1 TRBD2 NA
CASSRQKMNTGELFF TGTGCCAGCAGCCGTCAGAAAATGAACACCGGGGAGCTGTTTTTT TRBV28 15 TRBJ2-2 NA NA
CASSLHRGSNQPQHF TGTGCCAGCAGTCTCCACAGGGGAAGCAATCAGCCCCAGCATTTT TRBV28 15 TRBJ1-5 TRBD1 NA
CASSLGTSGSKYEQYF TGTGCCAGCAGCTTGGGTACTAGCGGGAGCAAATACGAGCAGTACTTC TRBV5-4 16 TRBJ2-7 TRBD2 NA
CASSKLAGPLNEQFF TGTGCCAGCAGCAAACTAGCGGGACCCCTCAATGAGCAGTTCTTC TRBV6-5 15 TRBJ2-1 TRBD2 NA
CASSLAQLYGYTF TGTGCCAGCAGCTTGGCTCAGTTATATGGCTACACCTTC TRBV5-6 13 TRBJ1-2 NA NA
CASSFSGTGGGYTF TGTGCCAGCAGTTTTTCCGGGACAGGGGGTGGCTACACCTTC TRBV28 14 TRBJ1-2 TRBD1 NA
CAREPRDRGRRTNEKLFF TGTGCCAGGGAGCCCCGGGACAGGGGGCGCCGAACTAATGAAAAACTGTTTTTT TRBV27 18 TRBJ1-4 TRBD1 NA
CASSQDMLARGLTYEQYF TGCGCCAGCAGCCAAGATATGCTAGCCAGGGGGCTAACCTACGAGCAGTACTTC TRBV4-1 18 TRBJ2-7 TRBD1 NA
CASSLDQREQFF TGTGCCAGCAGCTTAGATCAGCGGGAGCAGTTCTTC TRBV11-3 12 TRBJ2-1 NA NA
CASSSGETQYF TGCGCCAGCAGCTCGGGTGAGACCCAGTACTTC TRBV5-1 11 TRBJ2-5 NA NA
CASSLNAGGNEQFF TGTGCCAGCAGCTTAAACGCGGGCGGTAATGAGCAGTTCTTC TRBV7-2 14 TRBJ2-1 NA NA
CSASADYGSFNEQFF TGCAGTGCTAGTGCAGACTATGGGTCTTTCAATGAGCAGTTCTTC TRBV20-1 15 TRBJ2-1 NA NA
CASSLSSGSYEQYF TGCGCCAGCAGCTTGAGTAGCGGCTCCTACGAGCAGTACTTC TRBV5-1 14 TRBJ2-7 NA NA
CASSPSGGDYGYTF TGTGCCAGCAGCCCTAGTGGGGGCGACTATGGCTACACCTTC TRBV7-9 14 TRBJ1-2 NA NA
CASSLAAGGRTGELFF TGTGCCAGCAGCTTAGCGGCGGGGGGGCGGACCGGGGAGCTGTTTTTT TRBV7-2 16 TRBJ2-2 TRBD2 NA
CATSRGQQGTYEQYF TGTGCCACCAGCAGAGGACAACAGGGAACCTACGAGCAGTACTTC TRBV15 15 TRBJ2-7 NA NA
CASSFGGDNYGYTF TGTGCCAGCTCCTTCGGGGGAGACAACTATGGCTACACCTTC TRBV2 14 TRBJ1-2 NA NA
CASSVGAISLYEQYF TGTGCCAGCAGCGTAGGGGCGATTTCTCTTTACGAGCAGTACTTC TRBV9 15 TRBJ2-7 NA NA
CASSLRQGELFF TGTGCCAGCAGCTTGAGACAGGGGGAGCTGTTTTTT TRBV5-4 12 TRBJ2-2 NA NA
CASSLLTSGRANQETQYF TGCGCCAGCAGCTTGTTGACTAGCGGACGGGCCAACCAAGAGACCCAGTACTTC TRBV5-1 18 TRBJ2-5 TRBD2 NA
CASSRDWRAGELFF TGTGCCAGCAGCCGGGACTGGAGGGCCGGGGAGCTGTTTTTT TRBV11-2 14 TRBJ2-2 NA NA
CASSQSWGDIQYF TGTGCCAGCAGCCAGTCATGGGGGGACATTCAGTACTTC TRBV14 13 TRBJ2-4 NA NA
CASSQASGRSYNEQFF TGTGCCAGCAGCCAAGCTAGCGGGAGGTCCTACAATGAGCAGTTCTTC TRBV3-1/TRBV3-2 16 TRBJ2-1 TRBD2 NA
CASSLAPGQGSYGYTF TGTGCCAGCAGCTTAGCACCGGGACAGGGTTCCTATGGCTACACCTTC TRBV11-2 16 TRBJ1-2 TRBD1 NA
CASSVVIPAGELFF TGTGCCAGCAGCGTAGTAATCCCCGCCGGGGAGCTGTTTTTT TRBV9 14 TRBJ2-2 NA NA
CASSQGRSSGNTIYF TGCGCCAGCAGCCAGGGTCGGAGCTCTGGAAACACCATATATTTT TRBV5-1 15 TRBJ1-3 NA NA
CATSRLTLRTDSKRAPTDTQYF TGTGCCACCAGCAGACTCACCTTAAGGACAGACTCAAAAAGGGCCCCCACAGATACGCAGTATTTT TRBV15 22 TRBJ2-3 NA NA
CASSDLDRDSYGYTF TGTGCCAGCAGTGACCTGGACAGGGATTCATATGGCTACACCTTC TRBV25-1 15 TRBJ1-2 TRBD1 NA
CASSLGPQETQYF TGCGCCAGCAGCTTGGGGCCACAAGAGACCCAGTACTTC TRBV5-1 13 TRBJ2-5 NA NA
CASSIRPAGENYEQYF TGTGCCAGTAGTATCCGACCAGCGGGAGAAAACTACGAGCAGTACTTC TRBV19 16 TRBJ2-7 TRBD2 NA
CASSLIGGSSTDTQYF TGTGCCAGCAGCTTAATCGGCGGGAGTAGCACAGATACGCAGTATTTT TRBV7-3 16 TRBJ2-3 TRBD2 NA
CASSFTRYEQYF TGTGCCAGCAGTTTTACTCGCTACGAGCAGTACTTC TRBV12-3/TRBV12-4 12 TRBJ2-7 NA NA
CASRSPGGRGYGYTF TGTGCAAGTCGCTCCCCTGGTGGCAGGGGCTATGGCTACACCTTC TRBV12-2 15 TRBJ1-2 NA NA
CATSRDRLPKGEKLFF TGTGCCACCAGCAGAGATCGTCTCCCGAAGGGGGAAAAACTGTTTTTT TRBV15 16 TRBJ1-4 NA NA
CASRASSGNTIYF TGTGCCAGCAGGGCTTCCTCTGGAAACACCATATATTTT TRBV14 13 TRBJ1-3 NA NA
CASSHRDRTSGEQFF TGTGCCAGCAGTCACCGGGACAGGACTAGCGGTGAGCAGTTCTTC TRBV28 15 TRBJ2-1 TRBD2 NA
CASSFGGLTTYEQYF TGTGCCAGCAGTTTTGGGGGACTAACAACCTACGAGCAGTACTTC TRBV7-2 15 TRBJ2-7 TRBD2 few
CAGQGRNDYGYTF TGTGCCGGGCAGGGTAGAAACGACTATGGCTACACCTTC TRBV19 13 TRBJ1-2 NA NA
CASSLISAGSASISAKNIQYF TGTGCCAGCAGTTTAATATCCGCAGGCTCTGCTAGCATTTCAGCCAAAAACATTCAGTACTTC TRBV28 21 TRBJ2-4 NA NA
CASSPWDTDGYTF TGTGCCAGCAGCCCATGGGACACGGATGGCTACACCTTC TRBV9 13 TRBJ1-2 NA NA